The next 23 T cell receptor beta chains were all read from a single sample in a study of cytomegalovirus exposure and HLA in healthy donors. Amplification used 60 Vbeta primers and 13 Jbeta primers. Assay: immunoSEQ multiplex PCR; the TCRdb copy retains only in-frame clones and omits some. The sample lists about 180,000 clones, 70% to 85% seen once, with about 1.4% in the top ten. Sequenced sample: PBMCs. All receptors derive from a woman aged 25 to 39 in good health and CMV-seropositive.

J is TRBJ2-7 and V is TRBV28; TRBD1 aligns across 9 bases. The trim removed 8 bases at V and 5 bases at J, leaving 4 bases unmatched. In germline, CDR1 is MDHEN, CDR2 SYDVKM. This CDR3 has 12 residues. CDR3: CASGGDRDEQYF. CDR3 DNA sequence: TGTGCCAGCGGGGGGGACAGGGACGAGCAGTACTTC.

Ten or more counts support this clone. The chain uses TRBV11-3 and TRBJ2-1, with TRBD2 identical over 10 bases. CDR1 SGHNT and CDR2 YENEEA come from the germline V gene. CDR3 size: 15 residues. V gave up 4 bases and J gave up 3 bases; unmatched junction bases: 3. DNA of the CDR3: TGTGCCAGCAGCTCGTTAGCGGGAGGCTACAATGAGCAGTTCTTC. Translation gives CASSSLAGGYNEQFF.

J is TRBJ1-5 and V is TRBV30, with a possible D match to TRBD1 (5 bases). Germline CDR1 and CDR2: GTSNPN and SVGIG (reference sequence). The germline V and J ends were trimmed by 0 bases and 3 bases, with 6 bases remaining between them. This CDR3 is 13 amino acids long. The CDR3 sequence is CAWSVRDNQPQHF. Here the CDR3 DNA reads TGTGCCTGGAGTGTCAGGGACAATCAGCCCCAGCATTTT.

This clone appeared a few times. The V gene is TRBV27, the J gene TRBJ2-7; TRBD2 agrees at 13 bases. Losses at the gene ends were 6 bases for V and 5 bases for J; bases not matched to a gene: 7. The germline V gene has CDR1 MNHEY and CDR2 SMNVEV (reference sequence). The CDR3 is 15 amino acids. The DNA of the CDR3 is TGTGCCAGCAGCCACGGGACTAGCGGGAACAACGAGCAGTACTTC. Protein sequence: CASSHGTSGNNEQYF.

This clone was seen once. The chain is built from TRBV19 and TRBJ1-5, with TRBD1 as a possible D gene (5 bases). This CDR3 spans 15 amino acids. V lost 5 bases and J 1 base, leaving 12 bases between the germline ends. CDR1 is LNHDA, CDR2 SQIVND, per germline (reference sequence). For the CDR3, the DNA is TGTGCCAGTAGTGACACAAGGGGAAGCAATCAGCCCCAGCATTTT. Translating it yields CASSDTRGSNQPQHF.

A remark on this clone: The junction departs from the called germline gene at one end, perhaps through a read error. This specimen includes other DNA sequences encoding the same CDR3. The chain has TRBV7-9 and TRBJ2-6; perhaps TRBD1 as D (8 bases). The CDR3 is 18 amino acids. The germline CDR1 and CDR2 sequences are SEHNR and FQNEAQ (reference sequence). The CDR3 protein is CASSSQGEGFSGANVLTF. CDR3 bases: TGTGCCAGCAGCTCACAGGGGGAGGGTTTTTCTGGGGCCAACGTCTTGACTTTC.

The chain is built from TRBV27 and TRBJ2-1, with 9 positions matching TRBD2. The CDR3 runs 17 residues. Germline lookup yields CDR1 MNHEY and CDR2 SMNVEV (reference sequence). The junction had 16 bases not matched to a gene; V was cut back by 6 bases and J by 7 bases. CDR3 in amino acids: CASSNTISGRVMNEQFF. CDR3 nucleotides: TGTGCCAGCAGCAACACAATTAGCGGGAGAGTGATGAATGAGCAGTTCTTC.

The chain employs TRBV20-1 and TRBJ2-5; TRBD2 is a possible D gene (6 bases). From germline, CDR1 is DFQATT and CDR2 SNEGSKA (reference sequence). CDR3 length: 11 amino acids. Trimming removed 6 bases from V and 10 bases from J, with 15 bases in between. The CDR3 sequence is CSATRDSRQYF. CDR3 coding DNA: TGCAGTGCAACCCGGGACTCGCGCCAGTACTTC.

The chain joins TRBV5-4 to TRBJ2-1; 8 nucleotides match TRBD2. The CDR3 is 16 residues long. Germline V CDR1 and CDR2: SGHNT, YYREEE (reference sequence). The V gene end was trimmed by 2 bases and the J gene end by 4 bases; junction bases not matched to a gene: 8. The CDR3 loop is CASSLGAGARYNEQFF. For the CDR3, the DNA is TGTGCCAGCAGCTTAGGAGCGGGAGCTCGGTACAATGAGCAGTTCTTC.

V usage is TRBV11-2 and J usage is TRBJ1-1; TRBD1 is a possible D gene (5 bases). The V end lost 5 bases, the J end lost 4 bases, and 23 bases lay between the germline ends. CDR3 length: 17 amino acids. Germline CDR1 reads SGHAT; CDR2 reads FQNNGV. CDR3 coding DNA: TGTGCCAGCAGCCTTACGCAGGGACTGTACGGACTCACTGAAGCTTTCTTT. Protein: CASSLTQGLYGLTEAFF. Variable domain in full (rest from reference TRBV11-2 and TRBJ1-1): EAGVAQSPRYKIIEKRQSVAFWCNPISGHATLYWYQQILGQGPKLLIQFQNNGVVDDSQLPKDRFSAERLKGVDSTLKIQPAKLEDSAVYLCASSLTQGLYGLTEAFFGQGTRLTVV.

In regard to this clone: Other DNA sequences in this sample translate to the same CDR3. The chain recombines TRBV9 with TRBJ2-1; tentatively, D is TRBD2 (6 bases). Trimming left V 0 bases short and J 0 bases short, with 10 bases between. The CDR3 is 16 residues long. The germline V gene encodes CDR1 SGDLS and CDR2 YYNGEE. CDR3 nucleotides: TGTGCCAGCAGCGTAGTGGCGGGGAGCTCCTACAATGAGCAGTTCTTC. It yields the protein CASSVVAGSSYNEQFF. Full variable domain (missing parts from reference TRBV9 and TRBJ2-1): DSGVTQTPKHLITATGQRVTLRCSPRSGDLSVYWYQQSLDQGLQFLIQYYNGEERAKGNILERFSAQQFPDLHSELNLSSLELGDSALYFCASSVVAGSSYNEQFFGPGTRLTVL.

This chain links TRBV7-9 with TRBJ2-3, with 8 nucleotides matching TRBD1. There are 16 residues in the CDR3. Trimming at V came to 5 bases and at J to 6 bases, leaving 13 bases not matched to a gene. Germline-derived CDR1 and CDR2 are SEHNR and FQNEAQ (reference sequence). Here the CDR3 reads CASSKRTGLRGDTQYF. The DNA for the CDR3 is TGTGCCAGCAGCAAGAGGACAGGGCTCCGGGGGGATACGCAGTATTTT.

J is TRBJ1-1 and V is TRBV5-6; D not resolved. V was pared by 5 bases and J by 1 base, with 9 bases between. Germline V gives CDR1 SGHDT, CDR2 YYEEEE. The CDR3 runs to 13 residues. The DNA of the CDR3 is TGTGCCAGCAGGCTGGCGGGGAACACTGAAGCTTTCTTT. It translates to CASRLAGNTEAFF.

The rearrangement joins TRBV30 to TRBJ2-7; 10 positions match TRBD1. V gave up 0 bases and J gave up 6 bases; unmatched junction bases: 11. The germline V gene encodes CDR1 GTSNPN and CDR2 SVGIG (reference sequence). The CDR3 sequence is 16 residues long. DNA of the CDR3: TGTGCCTGGAGTGTAGGGGGGACAGGGGAGTTGCGCGAGCAGTACTTC. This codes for CAWSVGGTGELREQYF.

The CDR3 DNA sequence: TGTGCCAGCAGTGTCAGACCAGGAAGCAATCAGCCCCAGCATTTT. The encoded protein is CASSVRPGSNQPQHF. The chain joins TRBV2 to TRBJ1-5; the D is unclear. The CDR3 runs 15 residues. Per germline, CDR1 SNHLY and CDR2 FYNNEI. Trimming stripped 4 bases from V and 1 base from J, with 11 bases between.

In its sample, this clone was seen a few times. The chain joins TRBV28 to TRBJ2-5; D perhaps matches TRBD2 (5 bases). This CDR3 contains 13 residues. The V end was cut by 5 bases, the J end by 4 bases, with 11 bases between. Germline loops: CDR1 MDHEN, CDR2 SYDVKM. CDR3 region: CASSPGLGETQYF. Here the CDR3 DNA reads TGTGCCAGCAGTCCCGGACTGGGAGAGACCCAGTACTTC.

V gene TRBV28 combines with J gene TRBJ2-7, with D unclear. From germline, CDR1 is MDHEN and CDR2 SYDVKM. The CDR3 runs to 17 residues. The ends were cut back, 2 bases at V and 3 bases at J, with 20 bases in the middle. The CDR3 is CASSLNLVSLKYYEQYF. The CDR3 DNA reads TGTGCCAGCAGTTTAAACTTAGTATCACTTAAATACTACGAGCAGTACTTC.

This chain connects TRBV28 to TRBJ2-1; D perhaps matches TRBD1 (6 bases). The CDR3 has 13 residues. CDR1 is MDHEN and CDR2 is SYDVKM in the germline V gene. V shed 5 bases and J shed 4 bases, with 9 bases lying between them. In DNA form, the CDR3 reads TGTGCCAGCAGTCCACAGGGTTACAATGAGCAGTTCTTC. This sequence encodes CASSPQGYNEQFF.

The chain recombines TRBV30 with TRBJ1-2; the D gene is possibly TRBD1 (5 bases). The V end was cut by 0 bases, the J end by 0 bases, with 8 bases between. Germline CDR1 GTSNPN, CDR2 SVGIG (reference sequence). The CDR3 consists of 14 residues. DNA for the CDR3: TGTGCCTGGAGTGTACGACAGACTAACTATGGCTACACCTTC. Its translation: CAWSVRQTNYGYTF.

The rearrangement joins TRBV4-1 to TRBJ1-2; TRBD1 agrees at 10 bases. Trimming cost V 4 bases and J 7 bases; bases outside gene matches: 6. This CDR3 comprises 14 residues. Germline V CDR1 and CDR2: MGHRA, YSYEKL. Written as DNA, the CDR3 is TGCGCCAGCAGCCGGGGGACAGGGGAAAGTGGCTACACCTTC. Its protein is CASSRGTGESGYTF.

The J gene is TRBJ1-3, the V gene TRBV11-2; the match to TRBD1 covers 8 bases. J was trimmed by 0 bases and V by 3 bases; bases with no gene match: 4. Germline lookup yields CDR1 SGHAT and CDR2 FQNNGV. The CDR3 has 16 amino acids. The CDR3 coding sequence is TGTGCCAGCAGCTTCCTCACAGGGGGCTCTGGAAACACCATATATTTT. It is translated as CASSFLTGGSGNTIYF.

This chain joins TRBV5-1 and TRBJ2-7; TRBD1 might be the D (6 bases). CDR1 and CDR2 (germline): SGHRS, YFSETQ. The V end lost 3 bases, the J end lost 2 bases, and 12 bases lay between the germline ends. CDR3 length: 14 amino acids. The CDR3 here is CASSSRQDPYEQYF. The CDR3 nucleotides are TGCGCCAGCAGCTCCCGACAGGACCCCTACGAGCAGTACTTC.

CDR3 bases: TGTGCCAGCAGTGAAGATCAGGGGTGGGATACGCAGTATTTT. Amino acids: CASSEDQGWDTQYF. The chain has TRBV6-1 and TRBJ2-3; D is perhaps TRBD1 (6 bases). CDR1 is MNHNS, CDR2 SASEGT, per germline. The CDR3 is 14 residues long. Trimming removed 1 base at V and 6 bases at J, with 11 bases between.